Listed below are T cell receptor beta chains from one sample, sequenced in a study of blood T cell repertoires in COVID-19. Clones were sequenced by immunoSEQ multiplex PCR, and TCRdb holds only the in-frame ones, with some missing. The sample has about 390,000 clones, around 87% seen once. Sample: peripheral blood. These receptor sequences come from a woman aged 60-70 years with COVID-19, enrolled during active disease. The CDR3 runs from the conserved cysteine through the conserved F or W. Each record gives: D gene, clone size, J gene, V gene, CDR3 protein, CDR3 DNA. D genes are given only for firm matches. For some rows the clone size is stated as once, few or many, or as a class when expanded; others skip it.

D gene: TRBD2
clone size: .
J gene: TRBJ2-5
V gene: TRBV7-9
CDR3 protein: CASSLAVAGGSQETQYF
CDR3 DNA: TGTGCCAGCAGCTTAGCAGTAGCGGGGGGTTCCCAAGAGACCCAGTACTTC

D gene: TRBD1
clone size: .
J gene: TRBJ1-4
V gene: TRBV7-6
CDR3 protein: CASSPRERQGAREKLFF
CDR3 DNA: TGTGCCAGCAGCCCCCGTGAGCGCCAGGGGGCGCGCGAAAAACTGTTTTTT

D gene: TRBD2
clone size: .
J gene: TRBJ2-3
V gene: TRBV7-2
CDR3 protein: CASSLEGLAGVKRDTQYF
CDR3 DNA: TGTGCCAGCAGCTTAGAGGGACTAGCGGGGGTTAAGCGAGATACGCAGTATTTT

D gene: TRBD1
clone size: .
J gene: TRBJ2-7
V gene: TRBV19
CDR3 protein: CASSIEGTGVYEQYF
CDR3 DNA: TGTGCCAGTAGTATCGAGGGGACAGGGGTTTACGAGCAGTACTTC

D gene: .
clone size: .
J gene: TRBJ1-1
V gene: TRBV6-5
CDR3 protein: CASSYSPGDGEAFF
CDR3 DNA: TGTGCCAGCAGTTACTCGCCAGGGGACGGTGAAGCTTTCTTT

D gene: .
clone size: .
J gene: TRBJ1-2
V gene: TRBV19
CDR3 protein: CASSRERGYTF
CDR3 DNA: TGTGCCAGTAGTAGGGAGCGTGGCTACACCTTC

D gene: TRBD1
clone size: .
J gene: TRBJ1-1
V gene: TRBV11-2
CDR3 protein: CASRSGQGATEAFF
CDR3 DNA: TGTGCCAGCAGGTCGGGACAGGGGGCAACTGAAGCTTTCTTT

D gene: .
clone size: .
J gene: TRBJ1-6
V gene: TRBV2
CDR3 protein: CASIRGSSYNSPLHF
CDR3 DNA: TGTGCCAGCATCCGGGGGAGCTCCTATAATTCACCCCTCCACTTT

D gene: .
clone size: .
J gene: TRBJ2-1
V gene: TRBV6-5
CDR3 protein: CASSKSGISYNEQFF
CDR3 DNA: TGTGCCAGCAGTAAATCAGGGATTTCCTACAATGAGCAGTTCTTC

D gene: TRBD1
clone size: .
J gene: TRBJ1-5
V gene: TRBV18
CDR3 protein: CASADRYSNQPQHF
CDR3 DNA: TGTGCCAGCGCGGACAGGTATAGCAATCAGCCCCAGCATTTT

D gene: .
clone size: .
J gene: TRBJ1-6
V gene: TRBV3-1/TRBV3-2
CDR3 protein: CASSQDLGGNSPLHF
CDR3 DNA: TGTGCCAGCAGCCAAGATTTGGGGGGTAATTCACCCCTCCACTTT

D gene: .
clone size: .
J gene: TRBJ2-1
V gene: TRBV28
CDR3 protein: CASSLMTYNEQFF
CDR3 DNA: TGTGCCAGCAGTTTAATGACTTACAATGAGCAGTTCTTC

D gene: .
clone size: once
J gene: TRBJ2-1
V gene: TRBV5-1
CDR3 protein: CASSLQGDEQFF
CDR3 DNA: TGCGCCAGCAGCCTACAGGGAGATGAGCAGTTCTTC

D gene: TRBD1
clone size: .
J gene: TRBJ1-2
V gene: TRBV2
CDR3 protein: CASSEVRDRGRGYTF
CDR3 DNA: TGTGCCAGCAGTGAAGTAAGAGACAGGGGGCGTGGCTACACCTTC

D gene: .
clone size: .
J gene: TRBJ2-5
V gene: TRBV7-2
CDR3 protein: CASSGNRVLKTQYF
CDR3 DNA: TGTGCCAGCAGCGGCAACAGGGTCCTAAAGACCCAGTACTTC

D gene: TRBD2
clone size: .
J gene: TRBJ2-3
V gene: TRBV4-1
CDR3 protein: CASSQDRSSGGARDTQYF
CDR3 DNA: TGCGCCAGCAGCCAAGATCGGTCTAGCGGGGGGGCAAGAGATACGCAGTATTTT

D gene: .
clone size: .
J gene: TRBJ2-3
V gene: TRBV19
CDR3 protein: CASSNRPAADTQYF
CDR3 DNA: TGTGCCAGTAGTAATCGGCCGGCGGCAGATACGCAGTATTTT

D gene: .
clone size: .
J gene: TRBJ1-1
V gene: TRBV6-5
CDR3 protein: CASSSRGGTRTEAFF
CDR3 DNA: TGTGCCAGCAGTTCCCGGGGGGGCACCCGTACTGAAGCTTTCTTT

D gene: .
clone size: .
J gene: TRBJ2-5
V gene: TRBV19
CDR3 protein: CASKDSPQETQYF
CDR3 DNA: TGTGCCAGTAAAGACTCACCCCAAGAGACCCAGTACTTC

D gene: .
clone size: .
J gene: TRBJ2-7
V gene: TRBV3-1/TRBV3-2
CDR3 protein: CASSRRGFYEQYF
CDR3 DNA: TGTGCCAGCAGCCGCCGGGGGTTCTACGAGCAGTACTTC

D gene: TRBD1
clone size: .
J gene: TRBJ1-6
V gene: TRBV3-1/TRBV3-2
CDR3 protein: CASSPYRTGGSPLHF
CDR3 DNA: TGTGCCAGCAGCCCTTACCGGACAGGGGGCTCACCCCTCCACTTT

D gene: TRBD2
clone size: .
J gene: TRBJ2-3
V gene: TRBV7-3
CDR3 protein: CASSLGTSATDTQYF
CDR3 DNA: TGTGCCAGCAGCTTAGGTACTAGCGCCACAGATACGCAGTATTTT

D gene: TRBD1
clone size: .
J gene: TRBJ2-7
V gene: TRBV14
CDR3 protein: CASSQGRVGRGLSYEQYF
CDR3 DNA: TGTGCCAGCAGCCAAGGGCGGGTTGGCAGGGGGCTTTCCTACGAGCAGTACTTC

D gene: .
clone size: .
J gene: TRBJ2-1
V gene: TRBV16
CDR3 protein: CASSQSVADNEQFF
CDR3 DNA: TGTGCCAGCAGCCAATCAGTGGCAGACAATGAGCAGTTCTTC

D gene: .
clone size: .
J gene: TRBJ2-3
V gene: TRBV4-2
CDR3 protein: CASSQDGGSGDTQYF
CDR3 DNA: TGTGCCAGCAGCCAAGATGGAGGGTCAGGGGATACGCAGTATTTT

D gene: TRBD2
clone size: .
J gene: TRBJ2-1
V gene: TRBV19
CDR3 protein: CASSPPGGGSGNEQFF
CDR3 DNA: TGTGCCAGTAGTCCCCCGGGCGGGGGGAGTGGCAATGAGCAGTTCTTC

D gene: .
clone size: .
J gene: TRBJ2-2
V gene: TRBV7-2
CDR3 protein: CASSSSGVSTGELFF
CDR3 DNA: TGTGCCAGCAGCTCCTCAGGCGTATCCACCGGGGAGCTGTTTTTT

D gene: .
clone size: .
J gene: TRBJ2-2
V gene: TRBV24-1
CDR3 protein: CATPQLLTGELFF
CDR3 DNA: TGTGCCACCCCACAACTACTTACCGGGGAGCTGTTTTTT

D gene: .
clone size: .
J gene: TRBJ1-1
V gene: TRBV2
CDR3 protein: CASSGAGTEAFF
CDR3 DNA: TGTGCCAGCAGTGGGGCAGGAACTGAAGCTTTCTTT